The T cell receptor (beta chain) under discussion was sequenced for a study of T cell responses to AZD1222 COVID-19 vaccine. Across the study: Pooled samples include second doses given at about 4 or 12 weeks. Notes on the study in general: Only six people who got AZD1222 tested seropositive at baseline. Spike-specific TCR breadth and depth rose after two AZD1222 doses. Clonal diversity was possibly underestimated, and white British individuals and females predominated among donors.

CDR1 and CDR2 from the germline V gene are MGHRA and YSYEKL. V dropped 4 bases and J dropped 6 bases, with 12 bases sitting between them. The CDR3 is made up of 13 amino acids. Method: immunoSEQ multiplex PCR; TCRdb's copy keeps in-frame clones and lacks some. The data contain some 200,000 clones, around 92% of them seen just once; the ten biggest clones take up more than 9%. On this clone itself: Its antigen is still unknown.

The sample consisted of peripheral blood, taken on day 0 of AZD1222 vaccination. The TCR originated in an adult in good health. The genes are TRBV4-1 and TRBJ1-1; D gene uncertain. The CDR3 sequence: CASSLSLGSEAFF. As DNA, the CDR3 is TGCGCCAGCAGCCTAAGTCTGGGGTCTGAAGCTTTCTTT.